This T cell receptor beta chain derives from a study of regulatory T cells in long-lasting Graves disease. Study-level background: Positivity for TSH receptor antibodies plus over 5 years of antithyroid drugs meant persistent Graves' disease.

For TCR beta, libraries came from iRepertoire HTBI primers and Arm-PCR of CDR3 regions. MiXCR, run by TCRdb on the multiplex PCR reads, gives a single entry per CDR3 protein. The sample lists about 660,000 distinct CDR3 sequences; about 32% were seen once. Study conclusions and caveats: Persistent patients had more shared public clonotypes (under 3,000) than new patients (about 900).

The time point was: persistent/refractory GD, antithyroid drugs over 5 years with positive TRAb. From PBMCs, RNA was extracted and then used to make the TCR library. Recruitment took place at an endocrinology department in Xi'an, China. This clonotype was picked up a small number of times. Its specificity is not known. Sequenced here: peripheral blood mononuclear cells (PBMCs), sampled when the disease was refractory, from a patient treated with antithyroid drugs. The TCR originated in a female donor with Graves disease.

CDR3 DNA: TGCAGTGCTAACGAGGGGGGTGGTGAAAAACTGTTTTTT. The encoded protein is CSANEGGGEKLFF. This rearrangement joins TRBV20-1 to TRBJ1-4; weak D call: TRBD1 (6 bases). Trimming stripped 4 bases from V and 7 bases from J, with 13 bases between. This CDR3 is 13 amino acids long. Germline V lookup: CDR1 DFQATT, CDR2 SNEGSKA (reference sequence).